This T cell receptor (beta chain) is from a study of T-cell memory formation after mild COVID-19 (dated by TCRdb to about 2021). Regarding the complete study: Most TCR sequence clusters were specific to one of the two donors. Longitudinal TCRalpha and TCRbeta repertoire sequencing tracked T-cell clones expanding and contracting after mild COVID-19 in two donors. Two young, previously healthy adult volunteers made up the cohort, one male and one female.

V loses 7 bases, J loses 0 bases, and the germline ends lie 20 bases apart. Inclusive of the bounding cysteine and phenylalanine, the CDR3 is 18 residues long. Only the CDR3 part of the read is kept: 54 bases, read in frame from the first base. The germline V gene gives CDR1 as SGHRS and CDR2 as YFSETQ. The full study reports these points: Contracting CD4+ clones turned up mainly in the CM and EM memory subsets, whereas EMRA was where CD8+ clones were enriched. Some responding clones were found in pre-infection memory, which suggests that pre-existing cross-reactive memory T cells took part in the SARS-CoV-2 response. Only two mild cases were covered in the study, and larger cohorts including severe cases with pre-infection samples were considered necessary. Clones contracting from day 15 to 85 had balanced CD4/CD8 phenotypes, while a second wave expanding from day 15 to 37 was biased towards CD4+. Whether the second-wave clones peaking on day 37 were SARS-CoV-2 specific was not confirmed.

This clonotype was detected ten times or more. It lacks a known antigen. One base away there is no much larger clone; base qualities are not given. The sequencer was an Illumina NovaSeq 6000. TCRalpha and TCRbeta cDNA libraries were built by 5'RACE with constant-segment primers, adding sample barcodes and unique molecular identifiers. Trizol reagent was used to extract RNA from every sample. The libraries were amplified in two PCR steps, and the second step added a second sample barcode and Illumina TruSeq adapters. Sequencing of libraries was performed on an Illumina NovaSeq with 2 x 150 bp paired-end reads. In the authors' own workflow: The reads were demultiplexed and collapsed into UMI-guided consensus sequences using migec v1.2.7. Using mixcr v2.1.11, UMI consensuses were aligned to TRA and TRB V and J templates and then assembled into clonotypes. Clonotypes were classified as expanded or contracted when called significant by both edgeR and NoisET, with noise models trained on biological replicates. For edgeR calls, a false discovery rate-adjusted p below 0.01 and a log2 fold-change threshold of 1 were applied. As an exploratory analysis of dynamics, max-normalized trajectories of the 1000 most abundant clonotypes were examined by PCA with hierarchical clustering. Separately sequenced CD4+ and CD8+ repertoires were used to assign a CD4 or CD8 phenotype to each responding clone. The public reads were quality trimmed at Q25 with fastp and then assembled into clones with MiXCR by TCRdb, keeping productive beta chains. Identical CDR3 protein sequences are pooled into one entry, listed with their most common genes and DNA. TCRdb's processing, not the study's, gives the V and J calls here. Here the sample has some 50,000 distinct CDR3 sequences; approximately 12% occur a single time. In total, the top ten clones hold approximately 23% of the sample.

Ficoll-Paque density gradient centrifugation was the method used to isolate PBMCs. The rearrangement joined TRBV5-1 to TRBJ2-6; the D gene lacks a confident call. The specimen was PBMCs or a T cell subset sorted from them (not recorded which). This TCR came from a young man who had mild COVID-19 (a few samples of this study predate the infection). The sample titles of this study are shuffled in the database, so cell type and time point are left out; the donor was told from shared clones. CDR3 loop: CASGPRKGPLSGANVLTF. The DNA sequence follows: TGCGCCAGCGGCCCTAGGAAGGGTCCCCTCTCTGGGGCCAACGTCCTGACTTTC.